This T cell receptor (beta chain) came from a study of CD8 T cells in ankylosing spondylitis (dated by TCRdb to between 2016 and 2019). About the investigation overall: The study profiled T cell receptor beta repertoires in healthy donors and ankylosing spondylitis patients to find disease-linked TCR variants. The full study cohort comprised approximately 23 ankylosing spondylitis patients and 85 to 120 healthy donors. Peripheral blood samples were taken, and synovial fluid was additionally collected from ankylosing spondylitis patients. What the study reported, not specific to this receptor: Some of the motif variants had been reported before in the synovial fluid and blood of reactive arthritis patients, a finding that suggests common disease-initiation mechanisms. The disease-linked clones had a CD8+ phenotype and were found at relatively low frequencies in peripheral blood. Significant enrichment of the disease-linked clones was reported in matched synovial fluid samples from ankylosing spondylitis patients. A TCR beta motif made up of fewer than 10 highly homologous amino acid variants appeared to be characteristic of blood from ankylosing spondylitis patients.

TCRdb shows the sequencer as Illumina HiSeq 2500. TCR beta libraries were prepared by quantitative 5'-RACE with molecular barcodes. Turning to the authors' computational methods: A new computational method, built on a probabilistic model of VDJ rearrangement, was used to identify disease-linked TCR variants. The public reads were quality trimmed at Q25 with fastp and then assembled into clones with MiXCR by TCRdb, keeping productive beta chains. When rows share a CDR3 protein, they turn into one entry using the most common DNA and genes. TCRdb, not the authors, supplied the V and J calls. The sample has around 440,000 distinct CDR3 sequences on record, 15% to 20% of them singletons. The ten largest clones add up to just over 1% of the sample. This clonotype was seen repeatedly, ten times or more. There is no known antigen for this receptor. No per-base quality is available; no much larger clone lies one base away.

The germline ends are 13 bases apart after V is trimmed by 0 bases and J by 0 bases. The CDR3 measures 17 amino acids from cysteine to phenylalanine. CDR3 DNA only is kept here, 51 bases in frame from base 1. From a lookup of the germline V gene, CDR1 and CDR2 are SGHRS and YFSETQ. This receptor chain uses TRBV5-1 and TRBJ2-1; TRBD2 is a possible D gene, resting on 6 matching bases. The TCR sequence derives from a male donor with ankylosing spondylitis. Input material: blood, either unsorted or a sorted T cell fraction (not recorded which). The sequenced DNA: TGCGCCAGCAGCTTGGGGAGCGGGCCGAGCTCCTACAATGAGCAGTTCTTC. This translates into CASSLGSGPSSYNEQFF. The full variable domain, with segments outside the CDR3 supplied by the reference TRBV5-1 and TRBJ2-1 proteins, appears as KAGVTQTPRYLIKTRGQQVTLSCSPISGHRSVSWYQQTPGQGLQFLFEYFSETQRNKGNFPGRFSGRQFSNSRSEMNVSTLELGDSALYLCASSLGSGPSSYNEQFFGPGTRLTVL.